The 13 T cell receptor beta chains listed next were all sequenced from one sample in a study of patients and donors after allogeneic stem cell transplantation. TCRdb re-analysed the RT-PCR reads in MiXCR, keeping a single row per CDR3 protein. This sample has fewer than 250,000 distinct CDR3 sequences, with over 12% found just once. The sample taken for sequencing was blood, either unsorted or a sorted T cell fraction (not recorded which). Receptor source: a human donor who was either an allogeneic HSCT recipient or a stem cell or donor lymphocyte infusion donor (not recorded which). It is not recorded whose cells these are; they may come from a transplant donor.

The J gene is TRBJ1-5, the V gene TRBV12-3 or TRBV12-4, with a weak D call TRBD1 (5 bases). The CDR3 has 14 residues. Trimming pared 0 bases from V and 5 bases from J, leaving 8 bases between. CDR3 residues: CASSLAGAYQPQHF. In DNA, the CDR3 is TGTGCCAGCAGTTTAGCAGGGGCCTATCAGCCCCAGCATTTT.

Ten or more counts support this clonotype. This chain connects TRBV5-6 to TRBJ1-6, with TRBD1 matching 8 bases. This CDR3 comprises 16 residues. Germline CDR1 reads SGHDT; CDR2 reads YYEEEE. V shed 0 bases, J shed 2 bases, and the junction held 1 base outside the gene matches. CDR3 sequence reads: CASSLETGAYNSPLHF. The CDR3 bases are TGTGCCAGCAGCTTGGAGACAGGGGCCTATAATTCACCCCTCCACTTT.

This clonotype was seen only a few times. This rearrangement joins TRBV2 to TRBJ2-1; 8 nucleotides match TRBD1. Looked up from germline, CDR1 is SNHLY and CDR2 is FYNNEI. J was trimmed by 2 bases and V by 7 bases; bases with no gene match: 7. CDR3 length equals 15 residues. CDR3 region: CASKKTGATYNEQFF. In nucleotides, the CDR3 is TGTGCCAGCAAGAAGACAGGGGCCACCTACAATGAGCAGTTCTTC.

The chain links TRBV19 to TRBJ2-1; the match to TRBD2 covers 16 bases. The V and J ends lost 6 bases and 7 bases, in that order; junction bases with no gene match: 9. The CDR3 is made up of 17 amino acids. CDR1 is LNHDA, CDR2 SQIVND, per germline (reference sequence). The CDR3 DNA is TGTGCCAGTAGAGATCCGGGACTAGCGGGAGGGTGGAATGAGCAGTTCTTC. This codes for CASRDPGLAGGWNEQFF.

J is TRBJ2-2 and V is TRBV6-1, with D possibly being TRBD1 or TRBD2 (5 bases each). CDR3 size: 15 residues. Germline V gene lookup returns CDR1 MNHNS and CDR2 SASEGT. Trimming removed 1 base at V and 6 bases at J, with 12 bases between. The CDR3 coding sequence is TGTGCCAGCAGTGAAGTGACTCGGGGACCCGGGGAGCTGTTTTTT. This codes for CASSEVTRGPGELFF.

This clonotype was detected a few times. The chain carries TRBV3-1 and TRBJ2-5, with 11 nucleotides matching TRBD2. The ends lost 6 bases at V and 4 bases at J; junction bases unmatched: 4. The CDR3 has 14 residues. Per the germline V gene, CDR1 is LGHDT and CDR2 is YNNKEL (reference sequence). CDR3 nucleotide sequence: TGTGCCAGCAGGCCTAGCGGGGGGACAGAGACCCAGTACTTC. Translation gives CASRPSGGTETQYF.

This clonotype has more than one count but fewer than ten. The chain carries TRBV7-3 and TRBJ2-3; the D is unclear. Looked up from germline, CDR1 is SGHTA and CDR2 is FQGTGA. V was shortened by 6 bases and J by 3 bases, with 13 bases between the two germline ends. This CDR3 is 14 amino acids long. The DNA for the CDR3 is TGTGCCAGCAGTCGGAACGCAGCAACAGATACGCAGTATTTT. Its protein product is CASSRNAATDTQYF.

The CDR3 bases are TGTGCTAGTGCCTTACCCCGGCAGTTCTTC. It yields the protein CASALPRQFF. The rearrangement joins TRBV12-5 to TRBJ2-1; D is unresolved. This CDR3 has 10 residues. The ends were cut back, 7 bases at V and 12 bases at J, with 10 bases in the middle. From germline, CDR1 is LGHNT and CDR2 FRNRAP.

V is TRBV5-1 and J is TRBJ2-2, with 12 bases matching TRBD2. Germline V gene data show CDR1 as SGHRS and CDR2 as YFSETQ. V shed 5 bases and J 6 bases; nucleotides not matched to a gene: 14. The CDR3 has 18 amino acids. The CDR3 bases are TGCGCCAGCAGTCCTCCCCGACTAGCGGGAGTGGGTTCCGGGGAGCTGTTTTTT. Amino acids: CASSPPRLAGVGSGELFF.

This clonotype showed up many times. The J gene is TRBJ2-2, the V gene TRBV5-5, with D maybe TRBD2 (6 bases). With 1 base removed from V and 4 bases from J, the gap between germline ends came to 14 bases. Looked up from germline, CDR1 is SGHKS and CDR2 is YYEKEE (reference sequence). The CDR3 has 16 amino acids. In DNA, the CDR3 is TGTGCCAGCAGCTTGATTGGCGGGGATGCCACCGGGGAGCTGTTTTTT. This sequence encodes CASSLIGGDATGELFF.

This clonotype was recorded at least ten times. J is TRBJ1-5 and V is TRBV12-3 or TRBV12-4, with TRBD1 as a possible D gene (6 bases). V shed 5 bases and J shed 5 bases, with 16 bases lying between them. This CDR3 spans 15 amino acids. CDR3 DNA: TGTGCCAGCAGTCGAAACAGGGCCCTCCATCAGCCCCAGCATTTT. Its translation: CASSRNRALHQPQHF.

In this sample, this clonotype turned up a few times. The rearrangement uses TRBV4-1 and TRBJ2-3; D tentatively reads TRBD1 or TRBD2 (6 bases each). CDR3 size: 15 residues. Per germline, CDR1 MGHRA and CDR2 YSYEKL. The V end lost 0 bases, the J end lost 1 base, and 8 bases lay between the germline ends. CDR3: CASSQEEGGTDTQYF. Here the CDR3 DNA reads TGCGCCAGCAGCCAAGAGGAGGGGGGCACAGATACGCAGTATTTT.

The genes are TRBV20-1 and TRBJ1-1; D is undetermined. V gave up 6 bases and J gave up 0 bases, with 8 bases separating them. The CDR3 is 12 residues long. Per the germline V gene, CDR1 is DFQATT and CDR2 is SNEGSKA (reference sequence). The DNA of the CDR3 is TGCAGTGCATACACCATGAACACTGAAGCTTTCTTT. It codes for CSAYTMNTEAFF.